What follows are 10 T cell receptor beta chains derived from one specimen sequenced in a study of human T cells and chemical hapten exposure. TCRdb ran MiXCR on the RACE reads and lists one entry per CDR3 protein. The sample contains 300,000 to 450,000 distinct CDR3 sequences, roughly 5% of which appear only once. Specified time point: pre-sensitization, week 0. The treatment here: therapeutic diphenylcyclopropenone sensitization with weekly scalp DPC. Sequencing used whole blood, obtained in connection with sensitization to the hapten diphenylcyclopropenone (DPC). These receptor sequences come from a woman in her forties or fifties with alopecia areata. Some clones in this sample may be carry-over from other donors' samples.

Worth noting for this clonotype: This may be a read error: a much more frequent sequence differs by one nucleotide. This sequence joins TRBV5-1 and TRBJ2-7; D remains unclear. CDR1 is SGHRS and CDR2 is YFSETQ in the germline V gene. The CDR3 loop spans 13 amino acids. The CDR3 sequence is CASSYGPTYEQHF. The DNA for the CDR3 is TGCGCCAGCAGCTACGGACCGACCTACGAGCAGCACTTC.

At least ten counts were recorded for this clonotype. The chain employs TRBV11-2 and TRBJ2-3; possible D gene TRBD1, 6 bases. Germline loops: CDR1 SGHAT, CDR2 FQNNGV. V lost 5 bases to trimming and J lost 3 bases, with 15 bases between them. The CDR3 is 15 residues long. CDR3: CASSLTGPGTDTQYF. CDR3 nucleotide sequence: TGTGCCAGCAGCCTTACAGGGCCGGGTACAGATACGCAGTATTTT.

This clonotype was seen a few times. The chain combines TRBV7-7 with TRBJ2-1; either TRBD1 or TRBD2 may fit D (7 bases each). The V gene lost 0 bases and the J gene lost 1 base, with 10 bases spanning the gap. Looked up from germline, CDR1 is SSHAT and CDR2 is FNYEAQ (reference sequence). The CDR3 runs to 16 residues. In DNA, the CDR3 is TGTGCCAGCAGCTTAGCCAGGGGGGGGTCCTACAATGAGCAGTTCTTC. Protein sequence: CASSLARGGSYNEQFF.

This chain connects TRBV30 to TRBJ2-3, with a tentative D call TRBD2 (6 bases). Germline lookup yields CDR1 GTSNPN and CDR2 SVGIG (reference sequence). The CDR3 runs 13 residues. Trimming shortened V by 7 bases and J by 2 bases, and 13 bases separated the two germline ends. CDR3 sequence: CASGLRLTDTQYF. CDR3 nucleotide sequence: TGTGCCTCGGGACTCCGCCTCACAGATACGCAGTATTTT.

The sample holds many counts of this clonotype. The chain employs TRBV9 and TRBJ1-1; D call uncertain. The V gene's germline CDR1 is SGDLS and CDR2 YYNGEE. The CDR3 runs to 14 residues. Trimming left V 0 bases short and J 4 bases short, with 10 bases between. DNA for the CDR3: TGTGCCAGCAGCGTAGATGGGGAGTTCACTGAAGCTTTCTTT. Translating it yields CASSVDGEFTEAFF.

This clonotype was seen ten or more times. The V gene is TRBV7-6, the J gene TRBJ2-3; D perhaps matches TRBD2 (6 bases). Germline lookup yields CDR1 SGHVS and CDR2 FNYEAQ. The ends were cut back, 5 bases at V and 2 bases at J, with 8 bases in the middle. CDR3 size: 13 residues. CDR3 loop: CASSRDFTDTQYF. The CDR3 DNA follows: TGTGCCAGCAGCCGGGACTTCACAGATACGCAGTATTTT.

This clonotype has at least ten counts. The chain has TRBV7-2 and TRBJ1-1, with unresolved D. V was trimmed by 5 bases and J by 3 bases, leaving 10 bases between them. The CDR3 contains 13 residues. Germline values: CDR1 SGHTA, CDR2 FQGNSA. The CDR3 DNA reads TGTGCCAGCAGCATGACTTTGGACACTGAAGCTTTCTTT. As protein: CASSMTLDTEAFF.

At least ten counts were recorded for this clonotype. This chain connects TRBV13 to TRBJ2-1, with D perhaps matching TRBD2 (6 bases). CDR3 length: 13 residues. The germline V and J ends were trimmed by 0 bases and 9 bases, with 9 bases remaining between them. CDR1 is PRHDT and CDR2 is FYEKMQ in the germline V gene (reference sequence). The CDR3 DNA reads as TGTGCCAGCAGCTTAGGCCTGGAGGGTGAGCAGTTCTTC. Residues: CASSLGLEGEQFF.

The V call is TRBV5-1, the J call TRBJ1-1; D gene unclear. The CDR3 is 14 residues long. Germline V lookup: CDR1 SGHRS, CDR2 YFSETQ. Trimming pared 4 bases from V and 5 bases from J, leaving 15 bases between. The CDR3 sequence is CASSERVGGTEAFF. DNA of the CDR3: TGCGCCAGCAGCGAGAGAGTGGGAGGGACTGAAGCTTTCTTT.

This clonotype was picked up a small number of times. The chain employs TRBV3-1 and TRBJ1-1; D ambiguous. The V end lost 2 bases, the J end lost 5 bases, and 12 bases lay between the germline ends. In germline, CDR1 is LGHDT, CDR2 YNNKEL (reference sequence). CDR3 length equals 14 residues. CDR3 coding DNA: TGTGCCAGCAGCCAACTCAAAGGAGGGACTGAAGCTTTCTTT. Translation: CASSQLKGGTEAFF.